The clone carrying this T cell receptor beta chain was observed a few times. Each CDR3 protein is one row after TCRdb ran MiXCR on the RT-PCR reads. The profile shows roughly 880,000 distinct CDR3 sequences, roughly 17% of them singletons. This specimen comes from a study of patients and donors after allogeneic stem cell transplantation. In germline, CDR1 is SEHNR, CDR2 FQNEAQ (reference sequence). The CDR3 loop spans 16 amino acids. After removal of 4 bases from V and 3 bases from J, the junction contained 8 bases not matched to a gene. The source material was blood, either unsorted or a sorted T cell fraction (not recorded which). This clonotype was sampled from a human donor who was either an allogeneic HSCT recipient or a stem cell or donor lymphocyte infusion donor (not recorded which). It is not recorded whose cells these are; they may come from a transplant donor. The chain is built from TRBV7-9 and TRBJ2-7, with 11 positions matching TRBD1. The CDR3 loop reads CASSSASGTGGYEQYF. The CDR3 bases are TGTGCCAGCAGCTCGGCGAGCGGGACAGGGGGCTACGAGCAGTACTTC.